In its sample, the clone carrying this TCR beta chain was seen a few times. Its target is unknown. Sequencing used immunoSEQ v3. Sequencing depth was 1.9 million or so read pairs for survey level, roughly 4.5-6.5 million for deep. The protocol was immunoSEQ multiplex PCR, while the TCRdb copy is restricted to in-frame clones and leaves out a portion. The data contain tens of thousands of clones, roughly 84% of them singletons. The time point is: pre-treatment sample, taken before nivolumab and TIL therapy. Adults with stage 4 NSCLC were enrolled in a phase I trial. Germline CDR1 reads MNHEY; CDR2 reads SVGEGT. The V end lost 4 bases, the J end lost 2 bases, and 21 bases lay between the germline ends. The length of the CDR3 is 17 residues. The sample originates from a study of TIL therapy for anti-PD-1-resistant metastatic lung cancer. For the study at large: Tumors were harvested before any PD-1/PD-L1 blockade.

Study results and limitations: The cohort had more treatment-naive, never-smoker and oncogene-addicted patients than typical.

The receptor comes from a person between 25 and 79 years old with non-small cell lung cancer. The sample in question was blood, obtained at baseline. The gene calls are TRBV6-2 or TRBV6-3 and TRBJ2-7, with a possible D match to TRBD2 (5 bases). Here the CDR3 reads CASSFRLRTFLTYEQYF. The CDR3 DNA sequence: TGTGCCAGCAGTTTTCGTCTTAGGACTTTCCTCACCTACGAGCAGTACTTC.